Presented here are 7 T cell receptor beta chains from one specimen sequenced in a study of human T cells and chemical hapten exposure (dated by TCRdb to 2020 to 2022). According to the study, the label for this sample's time point signals: patch test 3, about 24 weeks after DPC sensitization. This specimen's treatment or condition label, per the study, means: therapeutic diphenylcyclopropenone sensitization with weekly scalp DPC. The library was made by RACE. Sequencing instrument: NextSeq 500. TCRdb reran the public reads through fastp at Q25 and MiXCR, keeping productive beta chains. Rows with a matching CDR3 protein are joined into one entry that keeps the most common DNA and genes. The sample yields tens of thousands of distinct CDR3 sequences; around 9.9% were counted once. The ten largest clones capture 1% to 1.2% of the sample. Material: whole blood, obtained in connection with sensitization to the hapten diphenylcyclopropenone (DPC). These receptors originate from a woman in her twenties or thirties with alopecia areata. Some clones in this sample may be carry-over from other donors' samples.

The chain carries TRBV19 and TRBJ1-5; a possible D gene is TRBD1 (6 bases). There are 15 residues in the CDR3. The V end was cut by 7 bases, the J end by 4 bases, with 17 bases between. Germline-derived CDR1 and CDR2 are LNHDA and SQIVND (reference sequence). The CDR3 reads CASTRTGQSNQPQHF. The CDR3 region has the DNA TGTGCCAGTACCCGTACCGGACAGAGTAATCAGCCCCAGCATTTT.

This clonotype showed up many times. J is TRBJ2-2 and V is TRBV18; D remains ambiguous. Germline V gene sequence: CDR1 KGHSH, CDR2 LQKENI. This CDR3 contains 12 residues. Trimming took off 3 bases at V and 6 bases at J, with 5 bases between the two ends. CDR3 loop: CASSPAPGELFF. In DNA form, the CDR3 reads TGTGCCAGCTCACCTGCCCCCGGGGAGCTGTTTTTT. The full variable domain, in which reference TRBV18 and TRBJ2-2 provide the parts outside the CDR3, is NAGVMQNPRHLVRRRGQEARLRCSPMKGHSHVYWYRQLPEEGLKFMVYLQKENIIDESGMPKERFSAEFPKEGPSILRIQQVVRGDSAAYFCASSPAPGELFFGEGSRLTVL.

This clonotype has a handful of counts. The CDR3 DNA is TGCAGCGCTGGACAGGGTGCCACTGAAGCTTTCTTT. Translated: CSAGQGATEAFF. This rearrangement joins TRBV29-1 to TRBJ1-1; 8 positions agree with TRBD1. CDR3 length: 12 residues. Looked up from germline, CDR1 is SQVTM and CDR2 is ANQGSEA. The trim removed 7 bases at V and 4 bases at J, leaving 5 bases unmatched.

This clonotype was observed many times. This sequence joins TRBV11-2 and TRBJ2-3, with D maybe TRBD2 (6 bases). Germline CDR1 reads SGHAT; CDR2 reads FQNNGV. V gave up 6 bases and J gave up 5 bases, with 12 bases separating them. The CDR3 contains 13 residues. The CDR3 sequence: CASRRGSGDTQYF. The DNA for the CDR3 is TGTGCCAGCAGACGGGGGTCGGGAGATACGCAGTATTTT.

The chain uses TRBV6-2 or TRBV6-3 and TRBJ2-7, with 14 bases matching TRBD2. The germline gives CDR1 MNHEY, CDR2 SVGEGT. Trimming took 6 bases from V and 6 from J; bases not matched to a gene: 10. The CDR3 has 16 residues. The CDR3 region is CASSRRLAGGEGEQYF. The DNA for the CDR3 is TGTGCCAGCAGCCGCCGACTAGCGGGAGGGGAAGGCGAGCAGTACTTC.

This clonotype has only a few counts. The genes are TRBV7-9 and TRBJ2-7; D not resolved. CDR1 is SEHNR and CDR2 is FQNEAQ in the germline V gene (reference sequence). CDR3 length: 16 amino acids. Trimming cost V 4 bases and J 2 bases, with 18 bases left between them. The CDR3 DNA follows: TGTGCCAGCAGCTCTCGATCCGGGCCGAAAACCTACGAGCAGTACTTC. Translating gives CASSSRSGPKTYEQYF.

The chain joins TRBV7-9 to TRBJ1-6; a weak D match, TRBD1 (5 bases). The V gene lost 5 bases and the J gene lost 10 bases, with 18 bases spanning the gap. Looked up from germline, CDR1 is SEHNR and CDR2 is FQNEAQ (reference sequence). This CDR3 is built from 15 residues. This CDR3 is CASSAVGTAFSPLHF. In DNA, the CDR3 is TGTGCCAGCAGCGCCGTAGGGACGGCCTTCTCACCCCTCCACTTT.